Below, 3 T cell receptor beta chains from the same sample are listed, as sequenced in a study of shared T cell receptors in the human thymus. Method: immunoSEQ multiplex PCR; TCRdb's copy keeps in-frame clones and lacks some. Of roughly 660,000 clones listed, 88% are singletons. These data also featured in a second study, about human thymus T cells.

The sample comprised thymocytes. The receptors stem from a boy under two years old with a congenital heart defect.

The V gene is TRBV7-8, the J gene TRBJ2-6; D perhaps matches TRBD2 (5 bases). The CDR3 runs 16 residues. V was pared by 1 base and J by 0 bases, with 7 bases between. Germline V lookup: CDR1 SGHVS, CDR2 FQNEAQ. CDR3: CASSLGAGSGANVLTF. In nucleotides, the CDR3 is TGTGCCAGCAGCTTAGGGGCGGGCTCTGGGGCCAACGTCCTGACTTTC.

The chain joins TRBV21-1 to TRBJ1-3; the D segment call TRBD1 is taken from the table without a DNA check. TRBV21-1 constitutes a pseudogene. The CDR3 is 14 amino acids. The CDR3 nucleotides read TGTGCCAGCAGCAAATTCAGGGCTGGAAACACCATATATTTT. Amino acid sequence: CASSKFRAGNTIYF.

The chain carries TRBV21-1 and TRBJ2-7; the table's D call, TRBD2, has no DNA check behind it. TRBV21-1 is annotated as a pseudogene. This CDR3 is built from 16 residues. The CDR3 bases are TGTGCCAGCACCTTGACCCCCTCAGTCGGGTACTTCGAGCAGTACTTC. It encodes CASTLTPSVGYFEQYF.